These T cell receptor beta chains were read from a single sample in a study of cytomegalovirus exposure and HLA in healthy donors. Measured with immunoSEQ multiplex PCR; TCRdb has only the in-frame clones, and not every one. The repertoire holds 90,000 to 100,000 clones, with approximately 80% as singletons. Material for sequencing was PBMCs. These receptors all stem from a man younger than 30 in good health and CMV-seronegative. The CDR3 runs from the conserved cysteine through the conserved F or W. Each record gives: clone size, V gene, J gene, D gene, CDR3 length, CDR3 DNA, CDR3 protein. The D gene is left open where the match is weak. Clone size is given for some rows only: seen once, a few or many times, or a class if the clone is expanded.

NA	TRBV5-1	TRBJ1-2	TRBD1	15	TGCGCCAGCAGCGCCGCAACAGGGGGCCCATATGGCTACACCTTC	CASSAATGGPYGYTF
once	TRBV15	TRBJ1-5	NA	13	TGTGCCACCAGCAGTGGGCAGGGGCGTAGCCAGCATTTT	CATSSGQGRSQHF
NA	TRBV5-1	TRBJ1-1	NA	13	TGCGCCAGCAGCTTGGACAGTAGAGTTGAAGCTTTCTTT	CASSLDSRVEAFF
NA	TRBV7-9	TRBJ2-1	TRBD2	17	TGTTCCAGCAGCTCTTCTAGCGGGGGGAGCTCCTACAATGAGCAGTTCTTC	CSSSSSSGGSSYNEQFF
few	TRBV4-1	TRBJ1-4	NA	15	TGCGCCAGCAGCACCCTACAGGCAACTAATGAAAAACTGTTTTTT	CASSTLQATNEKLFF
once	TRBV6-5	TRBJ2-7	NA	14	TGTGCCAGCAGTAAACAGTCGTCCCCCTACGAGCAGTACTTC	CASSKQSSPYEQYF
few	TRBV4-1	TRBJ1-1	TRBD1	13	TGCGCCAGCAGCCAAGGACTACAGGGGGGAGCTTTCTTT	CASSQGLQGGAFF
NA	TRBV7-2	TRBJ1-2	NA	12	TGTGCCAGCAGCTTAGTTAGGGGAGGCTACACCTTC	CASSLVRGGYTF
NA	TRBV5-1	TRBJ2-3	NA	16	TGCGCCAGCAGCTCAGGGGTTTGGAGTGATACAGATACGCAGTATTTT	CASSSGVWSDTDTQYF
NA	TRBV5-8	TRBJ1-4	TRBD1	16	TGTGCCAGCAGCTTAGGCCGGGACAGGGTAAATGAAAAACTGTTTTTT	CASSLGRDRVNEKLFF
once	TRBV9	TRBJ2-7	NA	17	TGTGCCAGCAGCTCCTCATCAGGGACATATCCCCTCTACGAGCAGTACTTC	CASSSSSGTYPLYEQYF
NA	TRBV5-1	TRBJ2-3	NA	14	TGCGCCAGTCAACCCCAGACTAGCACAGATACGCAGTATTTT	CASQPQTSTDTQYF
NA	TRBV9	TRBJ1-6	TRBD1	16	TGTGCCAGCAGCCGGGACAGGAGCTCCTATAATTCACCCCTCCACTTT	CASSRDRSSYNSPLHF
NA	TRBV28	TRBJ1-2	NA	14	TGTGCCAGCAGTTTATACGGCGGAAACTATGGCTACACCTTC	CASSLYGGNYGYTF
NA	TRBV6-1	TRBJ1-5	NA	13	TGTGCCAGCAGTGGGACTGTAAATCAGCCCCAGCATTTT	CASSGTVNQPQHF
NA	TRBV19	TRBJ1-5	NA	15	TGTGCCAGTAGTAGCGACAGTTATAGCAATCAGCCCCAGCATTTT	CASSSDSYSNQPQHF
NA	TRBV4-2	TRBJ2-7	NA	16	TGTGCCAGCAGCCAAGATAGGGGAAAGGGCTCCTACGAGCAGTACTTC	CASSQDRGKGSYEQYF
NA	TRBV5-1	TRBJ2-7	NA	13	TGCGCCAGCAAGGGGGGGGGCTCCTACGAGCAGTACTTC	CASKGGGSYEQYF
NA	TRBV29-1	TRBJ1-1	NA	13	TGCAGCGCTAAAAGGGGTCTGGTCCTCGAAGCTTTCTTT	CSAKRGLVLEAFF
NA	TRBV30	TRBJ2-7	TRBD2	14	TGTGCCGGACACCGACTAGCGGAATCCTACGAGCAGTACTTC	CAGHRLAESYEQYF
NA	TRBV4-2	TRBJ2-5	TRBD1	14	TGTGCCAGCAGCCACGGGACAGGGGAAGAGACCCAGTACTTC	CASSHGTGEETQYF
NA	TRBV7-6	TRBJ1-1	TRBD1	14	TGTGCCAGCAGCCCTGGACAGGGGAAGGCTGAAGCTTTCTTT	CASSPGQGKAEAFF
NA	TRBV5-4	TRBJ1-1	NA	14	TGTGCCAGCAGCCTGGGGGACATGAACACTGAAGCTTTCTTT	CASSLGDMNTEAFF